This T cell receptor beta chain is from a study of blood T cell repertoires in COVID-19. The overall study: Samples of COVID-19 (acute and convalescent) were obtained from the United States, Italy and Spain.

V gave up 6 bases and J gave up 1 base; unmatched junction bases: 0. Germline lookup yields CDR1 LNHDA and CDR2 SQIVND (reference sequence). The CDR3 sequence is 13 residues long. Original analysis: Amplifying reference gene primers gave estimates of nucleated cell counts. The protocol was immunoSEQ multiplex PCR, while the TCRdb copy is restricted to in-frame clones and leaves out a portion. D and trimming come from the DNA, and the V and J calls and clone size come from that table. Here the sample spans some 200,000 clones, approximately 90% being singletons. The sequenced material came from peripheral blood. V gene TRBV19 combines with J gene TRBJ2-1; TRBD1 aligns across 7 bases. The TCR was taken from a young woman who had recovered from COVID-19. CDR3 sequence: CASRQGSYNEQFF. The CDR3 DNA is TGTGCCAGTAGACAGGGGTCCTACAATGAGCAGTTCTTC.